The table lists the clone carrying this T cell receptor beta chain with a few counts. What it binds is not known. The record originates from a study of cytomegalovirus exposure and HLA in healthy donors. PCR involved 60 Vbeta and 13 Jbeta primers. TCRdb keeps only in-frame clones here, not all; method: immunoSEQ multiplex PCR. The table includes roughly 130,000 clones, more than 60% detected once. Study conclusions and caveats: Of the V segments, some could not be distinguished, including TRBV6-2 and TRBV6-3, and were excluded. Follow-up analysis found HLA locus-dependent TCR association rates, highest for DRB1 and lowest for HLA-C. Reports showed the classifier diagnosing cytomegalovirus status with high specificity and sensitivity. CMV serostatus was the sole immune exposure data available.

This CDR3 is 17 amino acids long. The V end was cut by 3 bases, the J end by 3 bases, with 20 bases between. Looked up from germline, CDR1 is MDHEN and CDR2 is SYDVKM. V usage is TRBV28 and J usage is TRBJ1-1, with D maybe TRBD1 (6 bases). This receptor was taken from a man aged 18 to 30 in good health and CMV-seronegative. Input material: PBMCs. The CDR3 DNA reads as TGTGCCAGCAGTTTGATGTACAGGGTAATGGGGCACACTGAAGCTTTCTTT. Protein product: CASSLMYRVMGHTEAFF.